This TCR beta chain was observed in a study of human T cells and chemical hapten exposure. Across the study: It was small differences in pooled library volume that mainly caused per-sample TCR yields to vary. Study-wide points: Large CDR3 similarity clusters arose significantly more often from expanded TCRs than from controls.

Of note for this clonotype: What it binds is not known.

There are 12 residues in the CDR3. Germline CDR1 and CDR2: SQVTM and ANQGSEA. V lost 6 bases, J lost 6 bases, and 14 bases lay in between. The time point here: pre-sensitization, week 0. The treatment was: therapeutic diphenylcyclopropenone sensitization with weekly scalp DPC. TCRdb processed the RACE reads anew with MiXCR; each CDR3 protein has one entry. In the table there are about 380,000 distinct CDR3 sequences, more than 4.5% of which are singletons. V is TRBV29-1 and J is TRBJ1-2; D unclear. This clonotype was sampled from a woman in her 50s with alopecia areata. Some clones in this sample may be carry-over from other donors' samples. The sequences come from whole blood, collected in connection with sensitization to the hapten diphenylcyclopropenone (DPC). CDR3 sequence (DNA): TGCAGCGTCCCCCGGGAGGCGGATGGCTACACCTTC. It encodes CSVPREADGYTF.